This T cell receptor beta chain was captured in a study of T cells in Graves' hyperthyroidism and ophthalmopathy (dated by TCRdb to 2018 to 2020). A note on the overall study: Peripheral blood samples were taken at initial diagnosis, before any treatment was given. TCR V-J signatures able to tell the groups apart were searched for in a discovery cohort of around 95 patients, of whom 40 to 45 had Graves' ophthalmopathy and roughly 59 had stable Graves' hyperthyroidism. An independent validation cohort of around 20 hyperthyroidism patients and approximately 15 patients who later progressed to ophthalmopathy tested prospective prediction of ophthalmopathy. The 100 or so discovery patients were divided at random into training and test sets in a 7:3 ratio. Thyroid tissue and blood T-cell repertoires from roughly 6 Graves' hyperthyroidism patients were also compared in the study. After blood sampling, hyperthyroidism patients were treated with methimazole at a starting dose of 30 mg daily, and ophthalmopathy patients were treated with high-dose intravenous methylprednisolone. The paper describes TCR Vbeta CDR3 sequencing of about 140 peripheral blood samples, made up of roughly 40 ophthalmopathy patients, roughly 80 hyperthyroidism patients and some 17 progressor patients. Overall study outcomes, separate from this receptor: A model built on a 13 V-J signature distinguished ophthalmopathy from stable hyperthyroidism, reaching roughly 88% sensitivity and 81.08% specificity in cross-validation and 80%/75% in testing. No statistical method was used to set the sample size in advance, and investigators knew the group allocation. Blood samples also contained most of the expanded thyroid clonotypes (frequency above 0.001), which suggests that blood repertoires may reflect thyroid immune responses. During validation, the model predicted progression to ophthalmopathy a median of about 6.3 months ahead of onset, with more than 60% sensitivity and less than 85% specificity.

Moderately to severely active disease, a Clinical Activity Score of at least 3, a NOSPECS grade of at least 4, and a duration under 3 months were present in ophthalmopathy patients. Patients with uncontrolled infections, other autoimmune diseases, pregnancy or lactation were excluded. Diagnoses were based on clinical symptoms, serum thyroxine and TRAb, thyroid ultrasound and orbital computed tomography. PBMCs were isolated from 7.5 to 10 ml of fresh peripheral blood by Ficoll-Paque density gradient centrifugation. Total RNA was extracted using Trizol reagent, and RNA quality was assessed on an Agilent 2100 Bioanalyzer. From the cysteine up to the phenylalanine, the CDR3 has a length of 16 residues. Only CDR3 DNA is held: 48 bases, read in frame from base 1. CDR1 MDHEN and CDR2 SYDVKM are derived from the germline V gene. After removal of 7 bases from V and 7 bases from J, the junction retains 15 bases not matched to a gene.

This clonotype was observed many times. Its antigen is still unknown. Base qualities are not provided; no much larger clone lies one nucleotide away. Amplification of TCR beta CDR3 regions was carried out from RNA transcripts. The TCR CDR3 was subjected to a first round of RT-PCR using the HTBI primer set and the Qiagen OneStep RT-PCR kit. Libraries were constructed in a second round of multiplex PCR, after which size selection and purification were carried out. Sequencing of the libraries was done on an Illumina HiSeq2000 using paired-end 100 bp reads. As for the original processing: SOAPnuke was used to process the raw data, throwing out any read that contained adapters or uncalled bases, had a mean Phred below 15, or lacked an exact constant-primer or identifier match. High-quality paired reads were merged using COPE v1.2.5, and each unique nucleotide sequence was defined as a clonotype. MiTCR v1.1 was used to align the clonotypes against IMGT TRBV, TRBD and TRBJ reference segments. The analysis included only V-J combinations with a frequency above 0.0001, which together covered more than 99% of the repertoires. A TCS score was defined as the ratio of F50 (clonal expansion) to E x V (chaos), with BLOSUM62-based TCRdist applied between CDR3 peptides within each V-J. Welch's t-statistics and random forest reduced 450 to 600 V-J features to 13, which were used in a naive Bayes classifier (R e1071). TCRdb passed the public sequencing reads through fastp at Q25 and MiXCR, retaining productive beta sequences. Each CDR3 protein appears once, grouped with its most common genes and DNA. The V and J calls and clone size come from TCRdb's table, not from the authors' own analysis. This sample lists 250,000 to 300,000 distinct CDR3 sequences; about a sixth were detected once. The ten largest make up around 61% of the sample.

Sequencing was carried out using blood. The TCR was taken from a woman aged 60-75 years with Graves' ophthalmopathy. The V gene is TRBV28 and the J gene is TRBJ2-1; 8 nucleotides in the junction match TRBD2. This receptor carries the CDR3 CASTTTPGLVFNEQFF. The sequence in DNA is TGTGCCAGCACTACAACACCGGGACTAGTATTTAATGAGCAGTTCTTC. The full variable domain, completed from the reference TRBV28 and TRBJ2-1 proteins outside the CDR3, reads DVKVTQSSRYLVKRTGEKVFLECVQDMDHENMFWYRQDPGLGLRLIYFSYDVKMKEKGDIPEGYSVSREKKERFSLILESASTNQTSMYLCASTTTPGLVFNEQFFGPGTRLTVL.